The TCR beta chain under discussion was sequenced for a study of CD8 T cells in Susac syndrome. For the study at large: At the time their blood was drawn, patients with Susac syndrome were either therapy-naive, on corticosteroids (with some of them also receiving intravenous immunoglobulin), or on intravenous immunoglobulin alone.

An input of 0.5 to 1 ug of RNA was subjected to reverse transcription using random hexamers. Each CDR3 protein gets one entry after TCRdb re-called the immunoSEQ multiplex PCR reads with MiXCR. Seen here are around 200,000 distinct CDR3 sequences, 90% to 96% observed once, and the top ten hold 0.098%. This CDR3 contains 15 residues. Trimming took off 6 bases at V and 3 bases at J, with 15 bases between the two ends. Germline CDR1 and CDR2: LNHDA and SQIVND (reference sequence). The chain has TRBV19 and TRBJ1-5; D may be TRBD1 (5 bases). This clonotype was obtained from a human donor with Susac syndrome. The material sequenced was CD4+ T cells from PBMCs. The CDR3: CASRLLRALNQPQHF. DNA of the CDR3: TGTGCCAGTAGATTACTCAGGGCACTCAATCAGCCCCAGCATTTT.